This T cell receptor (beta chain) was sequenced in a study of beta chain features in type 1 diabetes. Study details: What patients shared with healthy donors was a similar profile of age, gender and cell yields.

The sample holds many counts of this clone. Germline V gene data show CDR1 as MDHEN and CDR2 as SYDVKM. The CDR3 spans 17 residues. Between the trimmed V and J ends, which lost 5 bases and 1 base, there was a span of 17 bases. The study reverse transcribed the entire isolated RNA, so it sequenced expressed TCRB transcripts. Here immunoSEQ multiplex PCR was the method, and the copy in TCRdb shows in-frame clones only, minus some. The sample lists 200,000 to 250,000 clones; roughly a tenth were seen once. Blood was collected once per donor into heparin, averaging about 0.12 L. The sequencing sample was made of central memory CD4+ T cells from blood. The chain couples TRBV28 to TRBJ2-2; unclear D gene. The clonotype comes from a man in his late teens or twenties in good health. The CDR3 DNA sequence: TGTGCCAGCAGTCAGAACGATATCTCTAAGAACACCGGGGAGCTGTTTTTT. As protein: CASSQNDISKNTGELFF.